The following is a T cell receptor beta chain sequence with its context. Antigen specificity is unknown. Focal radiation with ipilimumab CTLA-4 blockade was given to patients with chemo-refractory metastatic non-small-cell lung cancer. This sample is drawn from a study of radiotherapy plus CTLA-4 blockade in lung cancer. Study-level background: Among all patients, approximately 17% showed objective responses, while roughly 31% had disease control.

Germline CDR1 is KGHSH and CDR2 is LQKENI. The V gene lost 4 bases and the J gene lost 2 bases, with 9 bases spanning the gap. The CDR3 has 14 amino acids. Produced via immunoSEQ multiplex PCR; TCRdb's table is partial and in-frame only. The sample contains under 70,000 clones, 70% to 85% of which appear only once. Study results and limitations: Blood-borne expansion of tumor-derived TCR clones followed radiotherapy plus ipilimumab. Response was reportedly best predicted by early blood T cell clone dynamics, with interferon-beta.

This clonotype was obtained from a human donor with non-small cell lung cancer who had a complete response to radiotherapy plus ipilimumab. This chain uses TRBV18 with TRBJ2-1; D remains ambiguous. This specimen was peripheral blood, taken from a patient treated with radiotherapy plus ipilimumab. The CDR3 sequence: CASSRERTYNEQFF. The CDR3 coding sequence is TGTGCCAGCTCACGAGAAAGGACCTACAATGAGCAGTTCTTC. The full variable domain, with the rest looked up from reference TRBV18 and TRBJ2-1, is NAGVMQNPRHLVRRRGQEARLRCSPMKGHSHVYWYRQLPEEGLKFMVYLQKENIIDESGMPKERFSAEFPKEGPSILRIQQVVRGDSAAYFCASSRERTYNEQFFGPGTRLTVL.